This T cell receptor beta chain was observed in a study of blood T cell repertoires in COVID-19. On the study more broadly: Samples representing acute and convalescent COVID-19 were sourced from the United States, Italy and Spain. T cells, B-cell-depleted T cells, or PBMCs provided the cDNA or gDNA that served as material.

The count of this clone is one. In the authors' methods: Estimation of nucleated cell counts relied on the amplification of reference gene primers. Generated by immunoSEQ multiplex PCR, the TCRdb table keeps only in-frame clones and is missing some. The V and J calls and the clone size are those of that table, but D and trimming were determined from the DNA. Of 250,000 or so clones in the sample, approximately 84% were seen once. This CDR3 has 15 amino acids. Trimming stripped 1 base from V and 4 bases from J, with 13 bases between. The V gene's germline CDR1 is LNHNV and CDR2 YYDKDF (reference sequence).

This sequence originates from a man aged 50-60 years with acute or convalescent COVID-19. Sequenced material: peripheral blood. This chain uses TRBV15 with TRBJ1-1; maybe TRBD1 (5 bases). This chain's CDR3 is CATSRVPPGLTEAFF. The CDR3 DNA follows: TGTGCCACCAGCAGAGTTCCCCCGGGACTCACTGAAGCTTTCTTT.